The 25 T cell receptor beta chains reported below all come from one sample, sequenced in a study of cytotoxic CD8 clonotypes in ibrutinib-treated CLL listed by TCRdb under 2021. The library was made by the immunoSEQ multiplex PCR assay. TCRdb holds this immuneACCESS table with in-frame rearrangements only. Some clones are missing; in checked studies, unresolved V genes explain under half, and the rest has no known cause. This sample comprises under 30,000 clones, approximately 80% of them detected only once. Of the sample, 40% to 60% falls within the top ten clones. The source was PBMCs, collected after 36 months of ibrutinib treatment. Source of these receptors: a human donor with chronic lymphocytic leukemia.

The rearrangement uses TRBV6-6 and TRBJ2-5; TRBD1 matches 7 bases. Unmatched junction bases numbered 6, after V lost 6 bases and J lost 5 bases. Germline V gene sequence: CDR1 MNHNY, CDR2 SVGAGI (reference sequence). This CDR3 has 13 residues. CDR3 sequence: CASSYRGSETQYF. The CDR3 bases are TGTGCCAGCAGCTACAGGGGTTCGGAGACCCAGTACTTC.

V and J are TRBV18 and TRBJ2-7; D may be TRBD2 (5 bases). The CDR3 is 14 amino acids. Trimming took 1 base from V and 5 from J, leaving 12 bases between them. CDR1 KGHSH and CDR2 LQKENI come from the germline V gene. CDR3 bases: TGTGCCAGCTCACCACTAGACGGGGATGACGAGCAGTACTTC. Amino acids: CASSPLDGDDEQYF. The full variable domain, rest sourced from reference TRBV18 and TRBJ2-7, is NAGVMQNPRHLVRRRGQEARLRCSPMKGHSHVYWYRQLPEEGLKFMVYLQKENIIDESGMPKERFSAEFPKEGPSILRIQQVVRGDSAAYFCASSPLDGDDEQYFGPGTRLTVT.

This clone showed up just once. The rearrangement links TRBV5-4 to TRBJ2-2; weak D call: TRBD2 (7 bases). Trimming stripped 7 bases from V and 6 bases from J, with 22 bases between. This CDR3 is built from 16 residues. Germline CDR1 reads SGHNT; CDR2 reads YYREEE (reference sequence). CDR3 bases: TGTGCCAGCGCCCCGAGGGGGGGCATGTGGTCCGGGGAGCTGTTTTTT. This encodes CASAPRGGMWSGELFF. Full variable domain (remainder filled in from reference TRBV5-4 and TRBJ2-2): ETGVTQSPTHLIKTRGQQVTLRCSSQSGHNTVSWYQQALGQGPQFIFQYYREEENGRGNFPPRFSGLQFPNYSSELNVNALELDDSALYLCASAPRGGMWSGELFFGEGSRLTVL.

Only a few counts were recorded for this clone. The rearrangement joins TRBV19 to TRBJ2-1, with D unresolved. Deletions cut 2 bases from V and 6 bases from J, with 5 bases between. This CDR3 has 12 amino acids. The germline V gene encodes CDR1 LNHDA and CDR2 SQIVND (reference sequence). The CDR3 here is CASSIRSNEQFF. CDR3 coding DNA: TGTGCCAGTAGTATACGGAGCAATGAGCAGTTCTTC.

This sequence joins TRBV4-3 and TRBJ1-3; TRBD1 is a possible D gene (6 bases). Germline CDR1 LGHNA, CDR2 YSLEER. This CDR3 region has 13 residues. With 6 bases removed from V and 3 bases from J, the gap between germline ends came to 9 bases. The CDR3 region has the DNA TGCGCCAGCAGTGACAGGAATGGAAACACCATATATTTT. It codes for CASSDRNGNTIYF.

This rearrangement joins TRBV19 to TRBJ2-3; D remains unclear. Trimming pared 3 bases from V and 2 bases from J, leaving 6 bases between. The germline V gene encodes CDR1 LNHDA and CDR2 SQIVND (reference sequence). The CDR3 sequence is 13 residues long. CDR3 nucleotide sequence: TGTGCCAGTAGTATGATGCACACAGATACGCAGTATTTT. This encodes CASSMMHTDTQYF.

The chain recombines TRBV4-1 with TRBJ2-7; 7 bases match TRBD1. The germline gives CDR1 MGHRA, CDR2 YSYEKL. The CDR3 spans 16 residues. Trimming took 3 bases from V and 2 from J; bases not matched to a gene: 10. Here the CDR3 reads CASSQATGQPAYEQYF. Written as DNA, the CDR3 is TGCGCCAGCAGCCAGGCGACGGGACAGCCAGCCTACGAGCAGTACTTC.

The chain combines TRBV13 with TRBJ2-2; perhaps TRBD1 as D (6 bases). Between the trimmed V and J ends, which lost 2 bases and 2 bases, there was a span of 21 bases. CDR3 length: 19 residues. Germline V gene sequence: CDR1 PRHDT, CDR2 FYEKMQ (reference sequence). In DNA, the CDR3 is TGTGCCAGCAGCTTACTTGGTGACCCGGGACACATAAACACCGGGGAGCTGTTTTTT. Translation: CASSLLGDPGHINTGELFF.

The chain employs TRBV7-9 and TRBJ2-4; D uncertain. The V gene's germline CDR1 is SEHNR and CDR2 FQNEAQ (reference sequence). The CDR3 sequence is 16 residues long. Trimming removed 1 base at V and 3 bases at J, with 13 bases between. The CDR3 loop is CASSLGAGLGKNIQYF. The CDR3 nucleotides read TGTGCCAGCAGCTTAGGGGCAGGCCTGGGCAAAAACATTCAGTACTTC.

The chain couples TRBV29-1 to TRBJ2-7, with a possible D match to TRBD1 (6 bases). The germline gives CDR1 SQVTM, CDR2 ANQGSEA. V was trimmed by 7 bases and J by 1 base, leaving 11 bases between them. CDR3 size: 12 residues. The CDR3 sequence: CSAGDTSYEQYF. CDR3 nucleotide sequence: TGCAGCGCAGGGGACACTTCCTACGAGCAGTACTTC.

The CDR3 loop is CASSLQGVNSPLHF. The CDR3 region has the DNA TGTGCCAGCAGTTTACAGGGCGTTAATTCACCCCTCCACTTT. V usage is TRBV6-5 and J usage is TRBJ1-6; maybe TRBD1 (6 bases). The germline V gene encodes CDR1 MNHEY and CDR2 SVGAGI. This CDR3 is 14 amino acids long. V gave up 4 bases and J gave up 6 bases, with 10 bases separating them.

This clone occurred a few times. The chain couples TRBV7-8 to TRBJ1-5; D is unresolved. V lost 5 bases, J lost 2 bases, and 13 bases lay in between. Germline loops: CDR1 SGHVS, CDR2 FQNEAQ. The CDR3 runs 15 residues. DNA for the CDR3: TGTGCCAGCAGCCCGAGCGAAGGAGGCAATCAGCCCCAGCATTTT. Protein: CASSPSEGGNQPQHF.

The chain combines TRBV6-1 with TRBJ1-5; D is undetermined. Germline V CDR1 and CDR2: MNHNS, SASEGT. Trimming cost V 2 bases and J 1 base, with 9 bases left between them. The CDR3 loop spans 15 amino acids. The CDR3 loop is CASSESGGSNQPQHF. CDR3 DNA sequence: TGTGCCAGCAGTGAATCCGGAGGGAGCAATCAGCCCCAGCATTTT.

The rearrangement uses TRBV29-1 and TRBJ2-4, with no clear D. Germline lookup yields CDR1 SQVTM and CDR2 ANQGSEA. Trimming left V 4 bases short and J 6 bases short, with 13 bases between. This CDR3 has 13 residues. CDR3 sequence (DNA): TGCAGCGTTGCCCCGTCGGTGGGAAACATTCAGTACTTC. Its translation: CSVAPSVGNIQYF.

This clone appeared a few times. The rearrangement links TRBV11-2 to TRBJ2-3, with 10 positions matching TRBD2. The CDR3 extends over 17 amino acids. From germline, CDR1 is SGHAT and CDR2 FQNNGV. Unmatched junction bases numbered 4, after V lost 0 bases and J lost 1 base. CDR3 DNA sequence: TGTGCCAGCAGCTTAGAGGGACTAGCGAGTGGCACAGATACGCAGTATTTT. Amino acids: CASSLEGLASGTDTQYF.

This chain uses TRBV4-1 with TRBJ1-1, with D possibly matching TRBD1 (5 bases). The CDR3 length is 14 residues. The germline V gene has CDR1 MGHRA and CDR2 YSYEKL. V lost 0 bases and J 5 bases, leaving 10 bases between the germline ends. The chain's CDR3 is CASSQERKGTEAFF. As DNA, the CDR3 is TGCGCCAGCAGCCAAGAACGGAAGGGGACTGAAGCTTTCTTT.

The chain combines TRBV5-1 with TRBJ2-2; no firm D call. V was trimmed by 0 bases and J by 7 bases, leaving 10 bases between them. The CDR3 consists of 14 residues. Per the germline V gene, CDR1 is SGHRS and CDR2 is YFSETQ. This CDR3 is CASSLASISGELFF. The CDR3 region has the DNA TGCGCCAGCAGCTTGGCTTCGATTAGCGGGGAGCTGTTTTTT.

CDR3 sequence (DNA): TGTGCCAGCAACCCCCGGGACAGGAATTCACCCCTCCACTTT. It is translated as CASNPRDRNSPLHF. This rearrangement joins TRBV13 to TRBJ1-6; TRBD1 aligns across 8 bases. The CDR3 consists of 14 residues. The germline CDR1 and CDR2 sequences are PRHDT and FYEKMQ (reference sequence). After removal of 7 bases from V and 7 bases from J, the junction contained 6 bases not matched to a gene.

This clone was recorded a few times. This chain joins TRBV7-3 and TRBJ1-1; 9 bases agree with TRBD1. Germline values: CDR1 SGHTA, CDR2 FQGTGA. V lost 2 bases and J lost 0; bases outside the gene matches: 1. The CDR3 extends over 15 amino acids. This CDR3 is CASSLGDRVNTEAFF. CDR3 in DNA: TGTGCCAGCAGCTTAGGGGACAGGGTGAACACTGAAGCTTTCTTT.

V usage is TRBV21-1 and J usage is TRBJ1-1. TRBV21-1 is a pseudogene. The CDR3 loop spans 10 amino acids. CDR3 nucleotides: TGTGCCAGCAGGCGTACTGAAGCTTTCTTT. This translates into CASRRTEAFF.

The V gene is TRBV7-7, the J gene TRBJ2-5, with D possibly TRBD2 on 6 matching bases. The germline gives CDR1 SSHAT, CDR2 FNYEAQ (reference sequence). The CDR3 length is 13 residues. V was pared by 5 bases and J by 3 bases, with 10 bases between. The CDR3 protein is CASSRRLEETQYF. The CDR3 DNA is TGTGCCAGCAGCCGACGACTAGAAGAGACCCAGTACTTC.

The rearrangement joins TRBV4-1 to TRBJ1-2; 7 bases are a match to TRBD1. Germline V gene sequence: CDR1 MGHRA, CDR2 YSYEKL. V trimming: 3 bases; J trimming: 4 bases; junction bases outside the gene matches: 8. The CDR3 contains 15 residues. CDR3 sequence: CASSQAIQGVYGYTF. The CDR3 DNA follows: TGCGCCAGCAGCCAGGCTATTCAGGGGGTCTATGGCTACACCTTC.

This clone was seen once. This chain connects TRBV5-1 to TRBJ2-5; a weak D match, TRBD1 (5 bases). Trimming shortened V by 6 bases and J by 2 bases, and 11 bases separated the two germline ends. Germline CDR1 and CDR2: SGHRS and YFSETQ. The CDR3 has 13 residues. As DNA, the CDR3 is TGCGCCAGCACAGGGCAGAATCAAGAGACCCAGTACTTC. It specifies CASTGQNQETQYF.

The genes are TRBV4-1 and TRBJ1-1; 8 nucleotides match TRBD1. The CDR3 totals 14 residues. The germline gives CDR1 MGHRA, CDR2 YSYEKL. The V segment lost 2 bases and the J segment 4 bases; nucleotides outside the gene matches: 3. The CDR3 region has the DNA TGCGCCAGCAGCCAAAGGACAGGGACCACTGAAGCTTTCTTT. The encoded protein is CASSQRTGTTEAFF.

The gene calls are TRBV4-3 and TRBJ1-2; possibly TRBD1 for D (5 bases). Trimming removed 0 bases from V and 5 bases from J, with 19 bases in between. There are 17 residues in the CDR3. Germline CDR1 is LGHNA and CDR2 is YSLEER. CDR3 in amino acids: CASSQDLRDPPWYGYTF. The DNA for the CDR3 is TGCGCCAGCAGCCAAGATTTGAGGGACCCCCCTTGGTATGGCTACACCTTC.